These 7 T cell receptor beta chains originate from one sample sequenced in a study of OX40 agonist ivuxolimab in advanced cancers. Assay: immunoSEQ multiplex PCR; the TCRdb copy retains only in-frame clones and omits some. This sample has more than 30,000 clones, with more than 75% found just once. The sample consisted of CD4+ or CD8+ T cells sorted from blood, taken in a trial of the OX40 agonist ivuxolimab. These receptor sequences come from an adult with an advanced solid tumor such as melanoma, head and neck, liver or kidney cancer.

The chain carries TRBV11-3 and TRBJ2-1, with 7 bases aligning to TRBD2. Germline V gene sequence: CDR1 SGHNT, CDR2 YENEEA. V lost 5 bases, J lost 7 bases, and 11 bases stayed unmatched. The CDR3 totals 15 residues. CDR3 bases: TGTGCCAGCAGCCTCTGGGGCGGCGGGAGTAATGAGCAGTTCTTC. Translating it yields CASSLWGGGSNEQFF. The entire variable domain, with the rest obtained from reference TRBV11-3 and TRBJ2-1, is as follows: EAGVVQSPRYKIIEKKQPVAFWCNPISGHNTLYWYLQNLGQGPELLIRYENEEAVDDSQLPKDRFSAERLKGVDSTLKIQPAELGDSAVYLCASSLWGGGSNEQFFGPGTRLTVL.

The V gene is TRBV19, the J gene TRBJ2-4, with TRBD2 as a possible D gene (6 bases). The germline gives CDR1 LNHDA, CDR2 SQIVND (reference sequence). This CDR3 contains 14 residues. The V gene lost 3 bases and the J gene lost 9 bases, with 15 bases spanning the gap. CDR3 DNA sequence: TGTGCCAGTAGTATCCCGATTTCCGGGGGCATTCAGTACTTC. Translating gives CASSIPISGGIQYF.

V is TRBV6-6 and J is TRBJ1-2; 11 positions match TRBD1. This CDR3 spans 16 amino acids. Losses at the gene ends were 7 bases for V and 3 bases for J; bases not matched to a gene: 10. Looked up from germline, CDR1 is MNHNY and CDR2 is SVGAGI (reference sequence). CDR3 nucleotides: TGTGCCAGCAACCCATCCCCGGGACAGGGGGACTATGGCTACACCTTC. The encoded protein is CASNPSPGQGDYGYTF.

CDR3 protein: CASSLPGTVTGNTIYF. The CDR3 DNA follows: TGTGCCAGCAGCCTACCAGGGACAGTTACTGGAAACACCATATATTTT. The chain uses TRBV28 and TRBJ1-3; the match to TRBD1 covers 7 bases. Per germline, CDR1 MDHEN and CDR2 SYDVKM. V shed 6 bases and J 2 bases; nucleotides not matched to a gene: 10. This CDR3 has 16 amino acids.

This sequence joins TRBV11-2 and TRBJ2-6; D call uncertain. Trimming pared 2 bases from V and 1 base from J, leaving 0 bases between. Germline CDR1 SGHAT, CDR2 FQNNGV. This CDR3 has 13 amino acids. The CDR3 region is CASSLSGANVLTF. DNA for the CDR3: TGTGCCAGCAGCTTATCTGGGGCCAACGTCCTGACTTTC.

This clone has just one count. This chain joins TRBV18 and TRBJ1-3, with 9 bases lining up with TRBD1. Germline CDR1 is KGHSH and CDR2 is LQKENI. J lost 0 bases, V lost 3 bases, and 9 bases had no gene match. The CDR3 contains 18 residues. CDR3 DNA: TGTGCCAGCTCACCGAACCCACAGGGGGCAATCTCTGGAAACACCATATATTTT. Translating it yields CASSPNPQGAISGNTIYF.

V gene TRBV2 combines with J gene TRBJ2-3, with D hard to call. Germline V gene sequence: CDR1 SNHLY, CDR2 FYNNEI. The CDR3 consists of 13 residues. V was cut by 11 bases and J by 2 bases, with 14 bases left in between. The DNA of the CDR3 is TGTGCCTCAAGGGCACCCCTCACAGATACGCAGTATTTT. Translated: CASRAPLTDTQYF.